One and the same sample provided the 24 T cell receptor beta chains below, sequenced in a study of human T cells and chemical hapten exposure. The time point is: pre-sensitization, week 0. Described treatment: therapeutic diphenylcyclopropenone sensitization with weekly scalp DPC. From the RACE reads, TCRdb called clonotypes with MiXCR, one entry per CDR3 protein. The data contain around 300,000 distinct CDR3 sequences, around 7% of them singletons. Sequences were derived from whole blood, sampled in connection with sensitization to the hapten diphenylcyclopropenone (DPC). Receptor source: a man aged 18-30 years with alopecia areata. Some clones in this sample may be carry-over from other donors' samples.

The rearrangement uses TRBV7-2 and TRBJ1-1; D unresolved. The germline V gene encodes CDR1 SGHTA and CDR2 FQGNSA. CDR3 length: 14 amino acids. Trimming took off 4 bases at V and 4 bases at J, with 13 bases between the two ends. CDR3 sequence (DNA): TGTGCCAGCAGCTCACCAGATTTGGGCACTGAAGCTTTCTTT. The encoded protein is CASSSPDLGTEAFF.

This clonotype was detected a few times. The chain couples TRBV6-1 to TRBJ2-7, with TRBD2 matching 7 bases. Trimming at V came to 4 bases and at J to 3 bases, leaving 6 bases not matched to a gene. The CDR3 spans 14 residues. CDR1 is MNHNS, CDR2 SASEGT, per germline. CDR3 loop: CASSGPGGNYEQYV. The DNA for the CDR3 is TGTGCCAGCAGTGGCCCGGGGGGAAACTACGAGCAGTACGTC.

V and J are TRBV27 and TRBJ1-6, with TRBD1 matching over 9 bases. Germline lookup yields CDR1 MNHEY and CDR2 SMNVEV (reference sequence). This CDR3 is built from 14 residues. V lost 3 bases and J lost 8; bases outside the gene matches: 2. The CDR3 here is CASSFRDRDSPLHF. CDR3 DNA sequence: TGTGCCAGCAGTTTCCGGGACAGGGATTCACCCCTCCACTTT.

The table lists this clonotype with a few counts. V gene TRBV6-5 combines with J gene TRBJ2-3; D remains ambiguous. The CDR3 is 18 amino acids. Germline-derived CDR1 and CDR2 are MNHEY and SVGAGI. V lost 0 bases to trimming and J lost 3 bases, with 19 bases between them. CDR3 nucleotide sequence: TGTGCCAGCAGTTACTCGCCCCCGTTGGGGAAGAGGACAGATACGCAGTATTTT. Its protein product is CASSYSPPLGKRTDTQYF.

This clonotype was picked up many times. The chain couples TRBV5-6 to TRBJ2-1, with TRBD1 matching over 11 bases. The length of the CDR3 is 16 residues. Germline V CDR1 and CDR2: SGHDT, YYEEEE. V lost 3 bases and J lost 6; bases outside the gene matches: 8. CDR3 coding DNA: TGTGCCAGCAGCTGGACAGGGGGCATGACAGTCAATGAGCAGTTCTTC. It yields the protein CASSWTGGMTVNEQFF.

This clonotype was observed at least ten times. This chain's CDR3 is CASSLMGWTNTEAFF. The CDR3 DNA follows: TGTGCCAGCAGCTTAATGGGATGGACGAACACTGAAGCTTTCTTT. The chain combines TRBV7-9 with TRBJ1-1; D unclear. The CDR3 consists of 15 residues. Germline CDR1 reads SEHNR; CDR2 reads FQNEAQ (reference sequence). The V gene lost 2 bases and the J gene lost 1 base, with 11 bases spanning the gap.

There are a few counts of this clonotype. The V and J genes are TRBV20-1 and TRBJ2-7; D gene uncertain. Between the trimmed V and J ends, which lost 7 bases and 6 bases, there was a span of 10 bases. The CDR3 is made up of 10 amino acids. The germline gives CDR1 DFQATT, CDR2 SNEGSKA (reference sequence). The CDR3 sequence: CSGFQGEQYF. The CDR3 DNA follows: TGCAGTGGGTTTCAAGGCGAGCAGTACTTC.

This clonotype has more than one count but fewer than ten. The CDR3 region has the DNA TGTGCCACGTCTGACAACCTCCGGGACAGTGATGAAAAACTGTTTTTT. This sequence encodes CATSDNLRDSDEKLFF. The chain has TRBV10-3 and TRBJ1-4; 7 nucleotides line up with TRBD1. Germline V gene lookup returns CDR1 ENHRY and CDR2 SYGVKD. The length of the CDR3 is 16 residues. The trim removed 10 bases at V and 6 bases at J, leaving 17 bases unmatched.

The chain recombines TRBV6-5 with TRBJ2-2, with D perhaps assigned TRBD1 or TRBD2 (5 bases each). Trimming shortened V by 3 bases and J by 6 bases, and 8 bases separated the two germline ends. Germline CDR1 MNHEY, CDR2 SVGAGI. The CDR3 loop spans 13 amino acids. The CDR3 region is CASSYLGAGELFF. The CDR3 DNA is TGTGCCAGCAGTTATCTGGGGGCCGGGGAGCTGTTTTTT.

This clonotype was seen ten or more times. The chain combines TRBV7-9 with TRBJ2-3; 11 bases are shared with TRBD2. Trimming cost V 3 bases and J 4 bases; bases outside gene matches: 0. The CDR3 has 14 residues. Germline V gene data show CDR1 as SEHNR and CDR2 as FQNEAQ (reference sequence). CDR3 bases: TGTGCCAGCAGCTTTAGCGGGGGGGCAGATACGCAGTATTTT. Protein product: CASSFSGGADTQYF. Full variable domain (remainder filled in from reference TRBV7-9 and TRBJ2-3): DTGVSQNPRHKITKRGQNVTFRCDPISEHNRLYWYRQTLGQGPEFLTYFQNEAQLEKSRLLSDRFSAERPKGSFSTLEIQRTEQGDSAMYLCASSFSGGADTQYFGPGTRLTVL.

This clonotype was observed a few times. The chain links TRBV12-3 or TRBV12-4 to TRBJ2-5, with unresolved D. Trimming left V 7 bases short and J 5 bases short, with 8 bases between. The CDR3 length is 11 residues. The CDR3 DNA follows: TGTGCCAGCAAGGATCAGGAGACCCAGTACTTC. This codes for CASKDQETQYF.

This clonotype was seen a handful of times. This chain joins TRBV3-1 and TRBJ2-7; TRBD1 agrees at 7 bases. The CDR3 sequence is 15 residues long. Germline CDR1 is LGHDT and CDR2 is YNNKEL (reference sequence). J gave up 7 bases and V 5 bases, and 14 bases lay outside the gene matches. The CDR3 loop is CASSASRTGVGEQYF. CDR3 in DNA: TGTGCCAGCAGCGCTTCTCGGACAGGAGTAGGAGAGCAGTACTTC.

This clonotype showed up many times. The chain recombines TRBV21-1 with TRBJ2-7. TRBV21-1 is an annotated pseudogene. The CDR3 is 11 amino acids. CDR3 sequence: CASSKGYEQYV. The CDR3 region has the DNA TGTGCCAGCAGCAAAGGTTACGAGCAGTACGTC.

This clonotype was observed a handful of times. The V call is TRBV5-7, the J call TRBJ2-2; D perhaps matches TRBD1 (5 bases). TRBV5-7 is identified as an open reading frame with a role that is uncertain. The CDR3 length is 17 residues. With 4 bases removed from V and 3 bases from J, the gap between germline ends came to 19 bases. The CDR3 loop reads CASSRGRIFIDTGELFF. CDR3 nucleotides: TGTGCCAGCAGCAGGGGCCGAATCTTTATTGACACCGGGGAGCTGTTTTTT.

This clonotype was detected ten times or more. The chain combines TRBV10-3 with TRBJ1-2; the match to TRBD1 covers 10 bases. The junction had 3 bases not matched to a gene; V was cut back by 1 base and J by 4 bases. This CDR3 has 15 residues. In germline, CDR1 is ENHRY, CDR2 SYGVKD. DNA for the CDR3: TGTGCCATCAGTGAGTACCGGACAGGGGGCTATGGCTACACCTTC. This sequence encodes CAISEYRTGGYGYTF.

This clonotype was counted only a few times. V gene TRBV3-1 combines with J gene TRBJ2-1; unclear D gene. Trimming took 2 bases from V and 7 from J, leaving 3 bases between them. In germline, CDR1 is LGHDT, CDR2 YNNKEL (reference sequence). The CDR3 has 11 amino acids. The CDR3 reads CASSQINEQFF. As DNA, the CDR3 is TGTGCCAGCAGCCAAATAAATGAGCAGTTCTTC.

This clonotype was picked up a small number of times. The CDR3 nucleotides read TGTGCCAGCAGTGGAGGGTGGCGGCGGGGGAGGTACGAGCAGTACTTC. Protein product: CASSGGWRRGRYEQYF. This chain uses TRBV25-1 with TRBJ2-7; 7 bases are a match to TRBD2. With 4 bases clipped from V and 4 bases from J, the junction kept 13 bases outside the gene matches. Germline V gives CDR1 MGHDK, CDR2 SYGVNS. The CDR3 contains 16 residues.

This clonotype came up a few times. The chain joins TRBV20-1 to TRBJ2-3; 8 nucleotides line up with TRBD2. Trimming took 1 base from V and 6 from J; bases not matched to a gene: 15. The germline CDR1 and CDR2 sequences are DFQATT and SNEGSKA (reference sequence). The CDR3 spans 17 residues. DNA of the CDR3: TGCAGTGCTAGAGCCGGTTGGGAGCGGGGGCCAGGGGATACGCAGTATTTT. Its protein product is CSARAGWERGPGDTQYF.

This chain connects TRBV4-2 to TRBJ2-7, with 7 positions matching TRBD1. The germline CDR1 and CDR2 sequences are LGHNA and YNFKEQ. V shed 4 bases and J 2 bases; nucleotides not matched to a gene: 8. The CDR3 has 15 amino acids. This CDR3 reads CASSLQGGRTYEQYF. The DNA of the CDR3 is TGTGCCAGCAGCCTCCAAGGGGGCAGAACCTACGAGCAGTACTTC.

This clonotype was observed a few times. V is TRBV20-1 and J is TRBJ2-3; D assignment may be TRBD1 or TRBD2 (6 bases each). Germline CDR1 and CDR2: DFQATT and SNEGSKA (reference sequence). CDR3 length: 14 amino acids. V was cut by 3 bases and J by 3 bases, with 13 bases left in between. CDR3 nucleotides: TGCAGTGCTAGCCGGGGGCTGGGTACAGATACGCAGTATTTT. Protein product: CSASRGLGTDTQYF.

V gene TRBV18 combines with J gene TRBJ2-7; D is ambiguous. Germline V gives CDR1 KGHSH, CDR2 LQKENI. The V and J ends lost 0 bases and 3 bases respectively, with 6 bases between them. The CDR3 is 13 residues long. The CDR3: CASSPPGIYEQYF. CDR3 DNA: TGTGCCAGCTCACCACCAGGAATCTACGAGCAGTACTTC.

There are a few counts of this clonotype. This rearrangement joins TRBV3-1 to TRBJ1-1, with TRBD1 as a possible D gene (5 bases). CDR1 is LGHDT, CDR2 YNNKEL, per germline (reference sequence). Trimming took 0 bases from V and 8 from J, leaving 13 bases between them. The CDR3 is 14 residues long. The CDR3 DNA sequence: TGTGCCAGCAGCCAAGACAGGGCTTCGTTCGAAGCTTTCTTT. Protein: CASSQDRASFEAFF.

This chain links TRBV10-3 with TRBJ1-5; the D is unclear. This CDR3 has 15 residues. The V gene lost 0 bases and the J gene lost 7 bases, with 13 bases spanning the gap. Germline V gene lookup returns CDR1 ENHRY and CDR2 SYGVKD. The CDR3 DNA sequence: TGTGCCATCAGTGAGTCAACCCCGGAAAGGCAGCCCCAGCATTTT. Translation gives CAISESTPERQPQHF.

This clonotype has only a few counts. The V and J genes are TRBV12-3 or TRBV12-4 and TRBJ2-3; D tentatively fits TRBD1 or TRBD2 (6 bases each). V was pared by 3 bases and J by 0 bases, with 10 bases between. CDR3 length equals 15 residues. CDR3 sequence: CASSLRGDSTDTQYF. CDR3 sequence (DNA): TGTGCCAGCAGTTTGAGGGGGGATAGCACAGATACGCAGTATTTT.